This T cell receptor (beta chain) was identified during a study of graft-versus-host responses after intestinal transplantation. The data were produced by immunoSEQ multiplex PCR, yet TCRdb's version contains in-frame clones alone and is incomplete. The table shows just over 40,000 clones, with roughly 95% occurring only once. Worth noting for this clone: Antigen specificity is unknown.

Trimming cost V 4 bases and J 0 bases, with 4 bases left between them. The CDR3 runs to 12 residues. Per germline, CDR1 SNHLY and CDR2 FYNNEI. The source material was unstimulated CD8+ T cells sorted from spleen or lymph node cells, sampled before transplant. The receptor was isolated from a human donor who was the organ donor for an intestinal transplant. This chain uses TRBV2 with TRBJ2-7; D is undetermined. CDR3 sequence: CASSVLSYEQYF. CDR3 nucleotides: TGTGCCAGCAGTGTCCTCTCCTACGAGCAGTACTTC. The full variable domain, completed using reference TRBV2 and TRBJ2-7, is EPEVTQTPSHQVTQMGQEVILRCVPISNHLYFYWYRQILGQKVEFLVSFYNNEISEKSEIFDDQFSVERPDGSNFTLKIRSTKLEDSAMYFCASSVLSYEQYFGPGTRLTVT.